This TCR beta chain was sequenced during a study of T-cell memory formation after mild COVID-19. cDNA libraries for TCR alpha and TCR beta, carrying sample barcodes and UMIs, came from 5'RACE with constant-segment primers. MiXCR, run by TCRdb on the 5' RACE reads, gives a single entry per CDR3 protein. The data contain about 250,000 distinct CDR3 sequences, approximately 15% of them singletons. Remarks on this clonotype: Antigen: not known.

The study's findings and limits: Researchers report contracting CD4+ clones mostly in CM and EM, with CD8+ clones in EMRA. Second-wave clones reaching peak frequency on day 37 lacked confirmed SARS-CoV-2 specificity.

This CDR3 spans 15 amino acids. Germline trimming cut 3 bases from V and 4 bases from J; bases unmatched to any gene: 8. The chain recombines TRBV12-3 or TRBV12-4 with TRBJ1-2; 7 nucleotides match TRBD1. The sequenced sample was PBMCs or a T cell subset sorted from them (not recorded which). This receptor was identified in an adult woman who had mild COVID-19 (a few samples of this study predate the infection). Cell type and time point are not known. CDR3 bases: TGTGCCAGCAGTTTCTCCCGAGGGACAGCCTATGGCTACACCTTC. Translation: CASSFSRGTAYGYTF.